This T cell receptor (beta chain) was recorded in a study of shared clonotypes between healthy human individuals. Germline CDR1 and CDR2: SNHLY and FYNNEI. Trimming shortened V by 0 bases and J by 8 bases, and 10 bases separated the two germline ends. This CDR3 spans 13 amino acids. CD45RO negativity and positive selection for CCR7 defined naive CD8 cells, a population that excluded terminally differentiated effector memory CD45RA+ cells. Free of recent acute infections or vaccinations, the donors were healthy HIV-negative adults. Authors' analysis steps: ImmunoSEQ junction-only sequences lacked quality scores, so their filtering differed. Profiled with immunoSEQ multiplex PCR; TCRdb holds only in-frame clones, not every one. The V and J calls and clone size are taken from that table; D and trimming were inferred from the DNA. The table lists approximately 840,000 clones, 90% to 97% of them singletons.

This chain connects TRBV2 to TRBJ2-5; either TRBD1 or TRBD2 may supply D (5 bases each). The clonotype comes from a man aged 30 to 39 in good health. Input material: naive CD8+ T cells sorted from blood. DNA for the CDR3: TGTGCCAGCAGTGAAGCGGTTGGGGACACCCAGTACTTC. This encodes CASSEAVGDTQYF. Full variable domain (remainder filled in from reference TRBV2 and TRBJ2-5): EPEVTQTPSHQVTQMGQEVILRCVPISNHLYFYWYRQILGQKVEFLVSFYNNEISEKSEIFDDQFSVERPDGSNFTLKIRSTKLEDSAMYFCASSEAVGDTQYFGPGTRLLVL.